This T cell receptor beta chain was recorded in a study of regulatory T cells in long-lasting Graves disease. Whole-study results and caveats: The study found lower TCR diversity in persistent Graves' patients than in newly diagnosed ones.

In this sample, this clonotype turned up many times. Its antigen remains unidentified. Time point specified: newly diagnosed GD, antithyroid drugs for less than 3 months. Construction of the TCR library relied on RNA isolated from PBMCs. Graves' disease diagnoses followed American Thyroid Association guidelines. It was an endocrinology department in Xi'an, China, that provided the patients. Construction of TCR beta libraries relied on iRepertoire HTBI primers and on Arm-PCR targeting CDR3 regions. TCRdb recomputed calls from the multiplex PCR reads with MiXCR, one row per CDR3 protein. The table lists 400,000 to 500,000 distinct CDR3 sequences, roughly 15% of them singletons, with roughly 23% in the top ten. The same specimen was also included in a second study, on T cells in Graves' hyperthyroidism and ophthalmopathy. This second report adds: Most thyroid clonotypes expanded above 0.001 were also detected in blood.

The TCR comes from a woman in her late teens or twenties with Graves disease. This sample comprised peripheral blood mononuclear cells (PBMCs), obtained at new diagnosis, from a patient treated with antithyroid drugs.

The CDR3 DNA reads as TGTGCCAGCAGCACCCCTGCAGGGAGCTCCTACAATGAGCAGTTCTTC. This gives the protein CASSTPAGSSYNEQFF. The chain recombines TRBV11-1 with TRBJ2-1; the D call may be TRBD1 or TRBD2 (5 bases each). CDR3 length: 16 amino acids. V was clipped by 5 bases and J by 0 bases, with 14 bases between them. Germline CDR1 and CDR2: SGHAT and FQDESV (reference sequence).